These 21 T cell receptor beta chains came from one sample sequenced in a study of cytomegalovirus exposure and HLA in healthy donors (dated by TCRdb to 2017 to 2019). Libraries came from the immunoSEQ multiplex PCR assay. For the multiplex PCR, a mixture combining 60 forward primers for TCR Vbeta segments and 13 reverse primers for TCR Jbeta segments was used. The source is immuneACCESS, and TCRdb retained only in-frame sequences with V and J called. Part of the clones is not carried over; for the studies checked, unresolved V genes explain less than half of this, and the remainder is unexplained. Counted in this sample were 150,000 to 200,000 clones; approximately 78% of them appeared once. The top ten clonotypes cover 1.5% to 2% of the sample. The sequencing input was PBMCs. These receptor sequences come from a woman in her late teens or twenties in good health and CMV-seronegative.

The chain recombines TRBV5-4 with TRBJ2-5, with 7 bases that match TRBD2. Germline trimming cut 0 bases from V and 9 bases from J; bases unmatched to any gene: 5. The germline V gene has CDR1 SGHNT and CDR2 YYREEE (reference sequence). The CDR3 consists of 13 residues. The CDR3 coding sequence is TGTGCCAGCAGCTTGGGACGGGAGGAGGCCCAGTACTTC. Its protein is CASSLGREEAQYF.

The chain couples TRBV9 to TRBJ1-1, with TRBD1 matching 12 bases. The germline V gene has CDR1 SGDLS and CDR2 YYNGEE. The junction had 5 bases not matched to a gene; V was cut back by 3 bases and J by 5 bases. This CDR3 contains 15 residues. Here the CDR3 DNA reads TGTGCCAGCAGCGCGGGGACAGGGGGCTTTACTGAAGCTTTCTTT. Translated: CASSAGTGGFTEAFF.

This clone was observed a single time. V gene TRBV10-1 combines with J gene TRBJ2-6; no firm D call. The CDR3 loop spans 14 amino acids. V lost 4 bases and J lost 0, with 4 bases in between. In germline, CDR1 is WNHNN, CDR2 SYGVQD (reference sequence). The CDR3 DNA sequence: TGCGCCAGCAGTGCACACTCTGGGGCCAACGTCCTGACTTTC. Translating gives CASSAHSGANVLTF.

CDR3 DNA: TGTGCCAGCAGCTTGTACTACGGGACAGGGGGTGGCTATGGCTACACCTTC. Its protein product is CASSLYYGTGGGYGYTF. V and J are TRBV5-4 and TRBJ1-2, with 11 bases identical to TRBD1. This CDR3 contains 17 residues. The V gene's germline CDR1 is SGHNT and CDR2 YYREEE (reference sequence). V lost 1 base and J lost 4; bases outside the gene matches: 9.

The J gene is TRBJ2-2, the V gene TRBV12-5, with 9 nucleotides matching TRBD1. V was pared by 4 bases and J by 3 bases, with 6 bases of the junction left unmatched. This CDR3 has 16 amino acids. Germline V CDR1 and CDR2: LGHNT, FRNRAP. This CDR3 reads CASGSGQGLYTGELFF. DNA of the CDR3: TGTGCTAGTGGTTCTGGACAGGGGTTATACACCGGGGAGCTGTTTTTT.

V is TRBV27 and J is TRBJ2-5, with a weak D call TRBD2 (5 bases). The J call may be faulty, since TRBJ2-7 better matches the DNA end. This CDR3 has 14 amino acids. Germline V lookup: CDR1 MNHEY, CDR2 SMNVEV (reference sequence). The CDR3 bases are TGTGCCAGCAGTTTTGCCGGGAACTACTACGAGCAGTACTTC. Encoded protein: CASSFAGNYYEQYF.

The chain recombines TRBV5-1 with TRBJ2-7; 8 positions match TRBD2. The germline V gene encodes CDR1 SGHRS and CDR2 YFSETQ. The CDR3 has 15 amino acids. V lost 0 bases, J lost 0 bases, and 2 bases stayed unmatched. In DNA form, the CDR3 reads TGCGCCAGCAGCTTGGAGAGCGGGGGCTCCTACGAGCAGTACTTC. Its translation: CASSLESGGSYEQYF.

This clone has only one observation. This chain connects TRBV19 to TRBJ1-1, with D unresolved. Germline V CDR1 and CDR2: LNHDA, SQIVND (reference sequence). CDR3 size: 13 residues. Trimming removed 5 bases from V and 5 bases from J, with 12 bases in between. The CDR3 DNA sequence: TGTGCCAGTAGTCCCACGTGGAGTACTGAAGCTTTCTTT. Its protein product is CASSPTWSTEAFF. Together with reference TRBV19 and TRBJ1-1, the CDR3 gives the full variable domain: DGGITQSPKYLFRKEGQNVTLSCEQNLNHDAMYWYRQDPGQGLRLIYYSQIVNDFQKGDIAEGYSVSREKKESFPLTVTSAQKNPTAFYLCASSPTWSTEAFFGQGTRLTVV.

The rearrangement uses TRBV7-2 and TRBJ2-3, with D possibly matching TRBD1 (6 bases). V was pared by 6 bases and J by 1 base, with 14 bases between. The CDR3 has 15 amino acids. The V gene's germline CDR1 is SGHTA and CDR2 FQGNSA. This CDR3 reads CASRPDRWGTDTQYF. The CDR3 bases are TGTGCCAGCAGACCAGACAGGTGGGGCACAGATACGCAGTATTTT.

The sample holds one count of this clone. This chain joins TRBV5-1 and TRBJ2-2, with D tentatively TRBD2 (5 bases). The CDR3 has 15 residues. The germline V and J ends were trimmed by 6 bases and 1 base, with 13 bases remaining between them. Germline lookup yields CDR1 SGHRS and CDR2 YFSETQ. CDR3 in DNA: TGCGCCAGCAACCTCGGGATGATGAACACCGGGGAGCTGTTTTTT. This codes for CASNLGMMNTGELFF.

A few counts support this clone. This chain uses TRBV6-1 with TRBJ1-2, with D possibly being TRBD1 (5 bases). V was clipped by 5 bases and J by 3 bases, with 10 bases between them. CDR1 and CDR2 from the germline V gene are MNHNS and SASEGT. This CDR3 comprises 13 residues. CDR3 sequence reads: CASSRTGDYGYTF. The CDR3 region has the DNA TGTGCCAGCAGTCGAACAGGTGACTATGGCTACACCTTC.

The chain uses TRBV13 and TRBJ1-2; D unclear. The CDR3 is made up of 13 amino acids. V gave up 0 bases and J gave up 5 bases, with 7 bases separating them. Germline V gene lookup returns CDR1 PRHDT and CDR2 FYEKMQ (reference sequence). The CDR3: CASSLGGGYGYTF. The CDR3 DNA is TGTGCCAGCAGCTTAGGGGGCGGGTATGGCTACACCTTC.

The chain couples TRBV7-9 to TRBJ2-1, with 9 bases that match TRBD1. Trimming at V came to 5 bases and at J to 4 bases, leaving 9 bases not matched to a gene. The CDR3 has 16 amino acids. The germline gives CDR1 SEHNR, CDR2 FQNEAQ (reference sequence). CDR3 sequence reads: CASSPMGTGWYNEQFF. The CDR3 DNA reads as TGTGCCAGCAGCCCCATGGGGACAGGGTGGTACAATGAGCAGTTCTTC. Drawing the rest from reference TRBV7-9 and TRBJ2-1, the complete variable domain is DTGVSQNPRHKITKRGQNVTFRCDPISEHNRLYWYRQTLGQGPEFLTYFQNEAQLEKSRLLSDRFSAERPKGSFSTLEIQRTEQGDSAMYLCASSPMGTGWYNEQFFGPGTRLTVL.

This clone was seen once. The J gene is TRBJ2-5, the V gene TRBV4-1, with 10 bases lining up with TRBD2. Germline CDR1 MGHRA, CDR2 YSYEKL. The ends lost 6 bases at V and 2 bases at J; junction bases unmatched: 6. The CDR3 is 15 residues long. The CDR3 bases are TGCGCCAGCAGTTTAGCGGGGGGCTTACAAGAGACCCAGTACTTC. It codes for CASSLAGGLQETQYF.

This clone came up once. This same CDR3 is encoded by further DNA sequences in the sample. The rearrangement joins TRBV28 to TRBJ2-7; no clear D gene. V gave up 3 bases and J gave up 0 bases, with 3 bases separating them. This CDR3 has 12 amino acids. CDR1 is MDHEN, CDR2 SYDVKM, per germline. In nucleotides, the CDR3 is TGTGCCAGCAGTTTTTACTCCTACGAGCAGTACTTC. It specifies CASSFYSYEQYF.

The rearrangement links TRBV5-1 to TRBJ2-3; TRBD1 might be the D (7 bases). CDR1 is SGHRS, CDR2 YFSETQ, per germline. Trimming stripped 4 bases from V and 4 bases from J, with 22 bases between. This CDR3 has 17 amino acids. The CDR3 protein is CASSAHRGLLGPDTQYF. The CDR3 region has the DNA TGCGCCAGCAGCGCCCACAGGGGACTCCTTGGCCCAGATACGCAGTATTTT.

This clone was detected only a few times. The V gene is TRBV6-1, the J gene TRBJ1-5; no definite D call. The CDR3 contains 15 residues. V was cut by 2 bases and J by 2 bases, with 10 bases left in between. Germline CDR1 is MNHNS and CDR2 is SASEGT. CDR3 nucleotide sequence: TGTGCCAGCAGTGAACTTACTCAGGGCAATCAGCCCCAGCATTTT. The encoded protein is CASSELTQGNQPQHF.

The genes are TRBV5-1 and TRBJ2-7, with D perhaps TRBD2 (6 bases). Trimming shortened V by 10 bases and J by 6 bases, and 17 bases separated the two germline ends. In germline, CDR1 is SGHRS, CDR2 YFSETQ. The CDR3 loop spans 12 amino acids. CDR3 coding DNA: TGCGCCGGCACTAGCCATCTCAGCGAGCAGTACTTC. Translation gives CAGTSHLSEQYF. Based on the CDR3 plus reference TRBV5-1 and TRBJ2-7, the full variable domain is KAGVTQTPRYLIKTRGQQVTLSCSPISGHRSVSWYQQTPGQGLQFLFEYFSETQRNKGNFPGRFSGRQFSNSRSEMNVSTLELGDSALYLCAGTSHLSEQYFGPGTRLTVT.

The V gene is TRBV9, the J gene TRBJ1-6, with 8 bases fitting TRBD1. Trimming took 3 bases from V and 6 from J; bases not matched to a gene: 5. The CDR3 totals 15 residues. Germline assignment: CDR1 SGDLS and CDR2 YYNGEE. CDR3 DNA: TGTGCCAGCAGCGCCGGACAGGGAGGTAATTCACCCCTCCACTTT. This sequence encodes CASSAGQGGNSPLHF.

This sequence joins TRBV7-8 and TRBJ2-7; 8 bases map to TRBD1. V shed 4 bases, J shed 4 bases, and the junction held 15 bases outside the gene matches. In germline, CDR1 is SGHVS, CDR2 FQNEAQ. CDR3 length: 17 amino acids. In DNA, the CDR3 is TGTGCCAGCAGCTCGGCGGGGTGGGGGACAGGTCGTTACGAGCAGTACTTC. It translates to CASSSAGWGTGRYEQYF. The variable domain in full, with the rest retrieved from reference TRBV7-8 and TRBJ2-7, is GAGVSQSPRYKVAKRGQDVALRCDPISGHVSLFWYQQALGQGPEFLTYFQNEAQLDKSGLPSDRFFAERPEGSVSTLKIQRTQQEDSAVYLCASSSAGWGTGRYEQYFGPGTRLTVT.

In this sample, this clone turned up many times. The chain links TRBV6-1 to TRBJ1-6; TRBD1 aligns across 7 bases. This CDR3 contains 14 residues. Losses at the gene ends were 7 bases for V and 10 bases for J; bases not matched to a gene: 10. Germline V lookup: CDR1 MNHNS, CDR2 SASEGT. In DNA, the CDR3 is TGTGCCAGCACCTGGGACAGTGAGGGCTCACCCCTCCACTTT. Protein sequence: CASTWDSEGSPLHF.